What follows is one T cell receptor (beta chain) and its context. Its antigen is not identified. Specified time point: persistent/refractory GD, antithyroid drugs over 5 years with positive TRAb. RNA from PBMCs was the source of the TCR library. This sample was taken from a study of regulatory T cells in long-lasting Graves disease. The germline V gene encodes CDR1 LNHNV and CDR2 YYDKDF (reference sequence). Trimming took off 1 base at V and 5 bases at J, with 18 bases between the two ends. The CDR3 covers 17 residues. Points from the study as a whole: Newly diagnosed disease favored TRBV20-1 and TRBJ2-1 over persistent disease.

iRepertoire HTBI primers and Arm-PCR of CDR3 regions built TCR beta libraries. TCRdb used MiXCR to reprocess the multiplex PCR reads, holding one entry per CDR3 protein. The sample has fewer than 550,000 distinct CDR3 sequences; 20% to 25% are singletons. This rearrangement joins TRBV15 to TRBJ1-3; TRBD1 is a possible D gene (5 bases). The sample in question was peripheral blood mononuclear cells (PBMCs), obtained when the disease was refractory, from a patient treated with antithyroid drugs. This TCR was recovered from a female donor with Graves disease. The chain's CDR3 is CATSRGRTSAGRNTIYF. CDR3 sequence (DNA): TGTGCCACCAGCAGAGGAAGGACTTCCGCAGGGAGAAACACCATATATTTT.